A selection of T cell receptor beta chains follows, all from one sample in a study of CD8+CD57+ T cells in acquired aplastic anemia. TCRdb reanalysed the reads using MiXCR and keeps one entry per CDR3 protein. The sample has approximately 130,000 distinct CDR3 sequences; around two fifths are singletons. The sample comprised sorted CD4+, CD8+, or CD8+CD57+ T cells (not recorded which) from PBMCs. Every receptor here comes from a human donor in good health, serving as a control. CDR3s include the opening cysteine and the closing phenylalanine or tryptophan. Each record gives: J gene, D gene, clone size, V gene, CDR3 DNA, CDR3 protein. A D gene is named only where the DNA matches it firmly. The size of a clone is reported for some rows only, either as once, few or many, or as a class for expanded clones.

>TRBJ2-2|TRBD1|few|TRBV7-4
TGTGCCAGCACCGACAGGGAAACCGGGGAGCTGTTTTTT
CASTDRETGELFF
>TRBJ2-7|-|many|TRBV29-1
TGCAGCGTTGAACCTCCAGCCTCCTACGAGCAGTACTTC
CSVEPPASYEQYF
>TRBJ2-1|TRBD2|many|TRBV14
TGTGCCAGCAGCCCCTCAGCCCTAGCGGGGGGACTCCACTACAATGAGCAGTTCTTC
CASSPSALAGGLHYNEQFF
>TRBJ1-5|TRBD1|many|TRBV2
TGTGCCAGCAGTGACCTTGGGACAGCAAATCAGCCCCAGCATTTT
CASSDLGTANQPQHF
>TRBJ2-6|-|many|TRBV2
TGTGCCAGCAGGAACCCCCCGGGAGCTGGGGCCAACGTCCTGACTTTC
CASRNPPGAGANVLTF
>TRBJ2-2|TRBD2|-|TRBV20-1
TGCAGTGCTAGTCCGTCAGGGACTAGCAGCGGGGAGCTGTTTTTT
CSASPSGTSSGELFF
>TRBJ2-7|TRBD2|many|TRBV27
TGTGCCAGCAGTCCTAGCGGGAATCAATACGAGCAGTACTTC
CASSPSGNQYEQYF
>TRBJ2-1|-|many|TRBV24-1
TGTGCCACCAGTGATTCCGAGACTAGTTACAATGAGCAGTTCTTC
CATSDSETSYNEQFF
>TRBJ2-1|TRBD1|-|TRBV2
TGTGCCAGCAGCGTACAGGGGTGGTTGAACAATGAGCAGTTCTTC
CASSVQGWLNNEQFF
>TRBJ2-5|-|many|TRBV7-2
TGTGCCAGCAGCTCAACCCGGGGACACAGGGGGGGGGAGACCCAGTACTTC
CASSSTRGHRGGETQYF
>TRBJ2-5|TRBD1|-|TRBV6-5
TGTGCCAGCAGTTACGACAGGGAGGAGACCCAGTACTTC
CASSYDREETQYF
>TRBJ2-1|-|-|TRBV3-1
TGTGCCAGCAGCCAAGGGTTCGCGGGATACAATGAGCAGTTCTTC
CASSQGFAGYNEQFF
>TRBJ1-1|-|many|TRBV6-1
TGTGCCAGCAGCCGTCATAACTCCGTGAGCACTGAAGCTTTCTTT
CASSRHNSVSTEAFF
>TRBJ2-1|-|-|TRBV24-1
TGTGCCACCTCTCCCGGGAGACCCAGCAGCAATGAGCAGCTCTTC
CATSPGRPSSNEQLF
>TRBJ2-3|-|-|TRBV24-1
TGTGCCATCAGTGAGTCTCAAGGATTGGATACGCAGTATTTT
CAISESQGLDTQYF
>TRBJ2-3|-|-|TRBV5-1
TGCGCCAGCAGCTTGGTAGCTTCAGACACAGATACGCAGTATTTT
CASSLVASDTDTQYF
>TRBJ1-1|-|many|TRBV4-1
TGCGCCAGCGCGCAGGGGTATGGCACTGAAGCTTTCTTT
CASAQGYGTEAFF
>TRBJ1-6|-|many|TRBV27
TGTGCCAGCAGTTTAGGGGCCTTACGGAATTCACCCCTCCACTTT
CASSLGALRNSPLHF
>TRBJ1-5|-|many|TRBV6-1
TGTGCCAGCAGTCTGGACAGAAAAAATCAGCCCCAGCATTTT
CASSLDRKNQPQHF
>TRBJ2-1|-|many|TRBV2
TGTGCCAGCACGTCCAGGGTCCCCAATGAGCAGTTCTTC
CASTSRVPNEQFF
>TRBJ1-4|TRBD1|-|TRBV24-1
TGTGCCACCAGTGATCCCAGGACAGGGACGACTAATGAAAAACTGTTTTTT
CATSDPRTGTTNEKLFF
>TRBJ1-1|-|-|TRBV25-1
TGTGCCACAGGGGACGGTTACACTGAAGCTTTCTTT
CATGDGYTEAFF
>TRBJ1-4|-|-|TRBV10-3
TGTGCCATCAGTGCCGACAGTAATGAAAAACTGTTTTTT
CAISADSNEKLFF
>TRBJ2-3|TRBD2|-|TRBV19
TGTGCCAGTAGTATTACCGGGGGGGCGGGAGATACGCAGTATTTT
CASSITGGAGDTQYF
>TRBJ1-5|-|-|TRBV15
TGTGCCACCAGCAGCTTGGGGGCTAGGGGTGGCAATCAGCCCCAGCATTTT
CATSSLGARGGNQPQHF
>TRBJ1-1|-|-|TRBV10-3
TGTGCCATCAGCGGCGACGAGACAGACTTGCACACTGAAGCTTTCTTT
CAISGDETDLHTEAFF
>TRBJ1-2|-|-|TRBV7-2
TGTGCCAGCACCGCGGCGTGGGGGCGGGATGGCTACACCTTC
CASTAAWGRDGYTF
>TRBJ1-5|-|-|TRBV7-9
TGTGCCAGCAGCCCAAGGCATTTT
CASSPRHF
>TRBJ2-1|-|few|TRBV7-3
TGTGCCAGCAGCCTCCTAGTTGGCAATGAGCAGTTCTTC
CASSLLVGNEQFF
>TRBJ2-7|TRBD1|-|TRBV25-1
TGTGCCAGCAGTGAACTCGACAGGGACTACGAGCAGTACTTC
CASSELDRDYEQYF
>TRBJ1-2|-|once|TRBV2
TGTGCCAGCGAGGGGATTGAAGGCTACACCTTC
CASEGIEGYTF
>TRBJ2-1|TRBD2|-|TRBV4-2
TGTGCCAGCAGCCGCAGGCTAGCGGGGAGTGGTGAGCAGTTCTTC
CASSRRLAGSGEQFF